This T cell receptor beta chain was profiled in a study of blood T cell repertoires in COVID-19. On the study more broadly: Some COVID-19 samples were acute and others convalescent; all came from the United States, Italy and Spain. T cells, B-cell-depleted T cells, or PBMCs provided the cDNA or gDNA that served as material.

Original methodology: Amplification of reference gene primers provided the estimated nucleated cell counts. The protocol was immunoSEQ multiplex PCR, while the TCRdb copy is restricted to in-frame clones and leaves out a portion. The D gene and trimming were derived from the DNA, and the V and J assignments and clone size from that table. The table lists around 220,000 clones, roughly nine tenths of them singletons. V lost 1 base, J lost 0 bases, and 11 bases stayed unmatched. The CDR3 is 19 residues long. Looked up from germline, CDR1 is SNHLY and CDR2 is FYNNEI. This receptor was taken from a man between 40 and 49 years old with active or convalescent COVID-19. The chain links TRBV2 to TRBJ1-2, with TRBD1 matching over 10 bases. The specimen sequenced was peripheral blood. CDR3 in DNA: TGTGCCAGCAGTGAAGGAACGTTCTCAGGGACAGGGGCTAACTATGGCTACACCTTC. As protein: CASSEGTFSGTGANYGYTF.